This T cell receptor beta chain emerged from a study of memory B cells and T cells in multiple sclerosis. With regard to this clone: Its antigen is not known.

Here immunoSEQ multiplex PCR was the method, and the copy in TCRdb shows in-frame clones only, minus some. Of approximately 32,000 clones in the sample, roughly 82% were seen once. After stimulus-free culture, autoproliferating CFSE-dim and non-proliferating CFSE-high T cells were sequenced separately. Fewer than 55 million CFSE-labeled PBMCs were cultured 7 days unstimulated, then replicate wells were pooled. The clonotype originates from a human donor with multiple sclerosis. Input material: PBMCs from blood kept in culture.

CDR3 nucleotides: TGTGCCAGCAGTTTTGAGGGTCCCTACGAGCAGTACTTC. It yields the protein CASSFEGPYEQYF. The chain uses TRBV27 and TRBJ2-7, with D tentatively TRBD2 (5 bases). The length of the CDR3 is 13 residues. Germline CDR1 is MNHEY and CDR2 is SMNVEV (reference sequence). V lost 3 bases, J lost 2 bases, and 8 bases lay in between.